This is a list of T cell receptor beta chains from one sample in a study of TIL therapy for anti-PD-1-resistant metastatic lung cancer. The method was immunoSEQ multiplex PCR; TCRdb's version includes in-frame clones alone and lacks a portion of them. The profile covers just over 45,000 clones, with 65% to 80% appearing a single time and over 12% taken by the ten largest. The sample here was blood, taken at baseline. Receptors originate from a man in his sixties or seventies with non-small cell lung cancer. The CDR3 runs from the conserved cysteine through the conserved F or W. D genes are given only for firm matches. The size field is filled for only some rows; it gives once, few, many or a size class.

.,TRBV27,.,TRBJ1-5,CASGLYSNQPQHF,TGTGCCAGCGGGCTCTATAGCAATCAGCCCCAGCATTTT
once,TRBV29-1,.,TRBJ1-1,CTGTFAMNTEAFF,TGCACCGGGACGTTCGCAATGAACACTGAAGCTTTCTTT
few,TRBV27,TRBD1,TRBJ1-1,CASSPWRTGPTGMNTEAFF,TGTGCCAGCAGTCCGTGGAGGACAGGGCCTACCGGGATGAACACTGAAGCTTTCTTT
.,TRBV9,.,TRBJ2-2,CASSVHQNTGELFF,TGTGCCAGCAGCGTACACCAAAACACCGGGGAGCTGTTTTTT
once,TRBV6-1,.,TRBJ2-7,CASKGVSSYEQYF,TGTGCCAGCAAGGGGGTTAGCTCCTACGAGCAGTACTTC
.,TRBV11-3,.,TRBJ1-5,CASSSGGPWISINQPQHF,TGTGCCAGCAGCTCTGGGGGACCCTGGATTTCGATTAATCAGCCCCAGCATTTT
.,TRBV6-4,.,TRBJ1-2,CASSDVRYTF,TGTGCCAGCAGTGATGTCCGATACACCTTC
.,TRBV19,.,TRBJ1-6,CASSIVSGFPGSPLHF,TGTGCCAGTAGTATAGTATCGGGCTTCCCCGGTTCACCCCTCCACTTT
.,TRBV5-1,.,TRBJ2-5,CASRMTDPRETQYF,TGCGCCAGCAGGATGACAGATCCGCGAGAGACCCAGTACTTC
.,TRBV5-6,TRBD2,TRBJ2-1,CASSLRERGSEQFF,TGTGCCAGCAGCTTGAGAGAGCGGGGAAGTGAGCAGTTCTTC
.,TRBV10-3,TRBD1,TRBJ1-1,CATTDRVDTEAFF,TGTGCCACGACGGACAGGGTTGACACTGAAGCTTTCTTT
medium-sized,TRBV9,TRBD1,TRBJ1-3,CASSKQGANTIYF,TGTGCCAGCAGCAAACAGGGGGCAAACACCATATATTTT
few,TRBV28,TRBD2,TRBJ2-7,CASTPEWTSGLYEQYF,TGTGCCAGCACCCCAGAGTGGACTAGCGGATTGTACGAGCAGTACTTC
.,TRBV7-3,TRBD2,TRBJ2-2,CASSLQAGGNTGELFF,TGTGCCAGCAGCCTCCAAGCGGGAGGGAACACCGGGGAGCTGTTTTTT
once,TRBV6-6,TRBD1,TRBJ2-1,CASTGQDRNEQFF,TGTGCCAGCACCGGACAGGATCGCAATGAGCAGTTCTTC
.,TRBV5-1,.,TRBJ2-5,CASRETGVVGETQYF,TGCGCCAGCAGAGAAACGGGAGTCGTCGGAGAGACCCAGTACTTC
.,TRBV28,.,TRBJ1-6,CASSLLVNSPLHF,TGTGCCAGCAGTTTATTGGTCAATTCACCCCTCCACTTT
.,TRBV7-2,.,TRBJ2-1,CASKTGDRSYNEQFF,TGTGCCAGCAAAACGGGGGATCGCTCCTACAATGAGCAGTTCTTC
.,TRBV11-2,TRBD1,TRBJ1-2,CASSFRPGTGAGGYTF,TGTGCCAGCAGCTTTCGTCCCGGGACAGGGGCCGGTGGCTACACCTTC
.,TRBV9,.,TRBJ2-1,CASSVGRFSYNEQFF,TGTGCCAGCAGCGTGGGGAGGTTCTCCTACAATGAGCAGTTCTTC
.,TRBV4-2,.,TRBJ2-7,CASSQESYEQYF,TGTGCCAGCAGCCAAGAGAGCTACGAGCAGTACTTC
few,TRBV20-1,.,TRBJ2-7,CSAADNYEQYF,TGCAGTGCAGCGGATAACTACGAGCAGTACTTC
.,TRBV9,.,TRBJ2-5,CASSERQWGEETQYF,TGTGCCAGCAGCGAGCGTCAGTGGGGCGAAGAGACCCAGTACTTC
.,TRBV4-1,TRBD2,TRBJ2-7,CASSQGELAGLYEQYF,TGCGCCAGCAGCCAAGGGGAACTAGCGGGACTCTACGAGCAGTACTTC
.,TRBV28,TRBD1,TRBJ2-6,CASSFWTGGAGANVLTF,TGTGCCAGCAGTTTCTGGACAGGGGGCGCTGGGGCCAACGTCCTGACTTTC
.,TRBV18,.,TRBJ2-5,CASSHGFPSETQYF,TGTGCCAGCTCCCACGGATTTCCCTCAGAGACCCAGTACTTC
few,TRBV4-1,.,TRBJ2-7,CASSQELQGPYEQYF,TGCGCCAGCAGCCAAGAACTGCAGGGGCCCTACGAGCAGTACTTC
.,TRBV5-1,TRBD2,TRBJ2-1,CASSTPSGSSYNEQFF,TGCGCCAGCAGCACGCCTAGCGGGAGCAGCTACAATGAGCAGTTCTTC